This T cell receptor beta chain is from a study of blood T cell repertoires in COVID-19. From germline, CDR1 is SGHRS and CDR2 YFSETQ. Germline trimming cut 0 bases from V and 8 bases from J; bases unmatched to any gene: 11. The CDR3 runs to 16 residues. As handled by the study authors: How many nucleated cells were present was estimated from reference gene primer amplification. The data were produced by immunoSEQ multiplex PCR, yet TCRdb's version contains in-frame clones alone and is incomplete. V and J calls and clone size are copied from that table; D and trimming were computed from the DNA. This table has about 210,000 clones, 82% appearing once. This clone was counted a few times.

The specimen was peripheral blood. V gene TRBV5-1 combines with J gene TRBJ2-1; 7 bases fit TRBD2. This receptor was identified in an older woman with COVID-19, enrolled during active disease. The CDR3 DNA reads TGCGCCAGCAGCTTGGCTCTAGCGGCACCTTTGGATGAGCAGTTCTTC. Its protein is CASSLALAAPLDEQFF.